Below, 9 T cell receptor beta chains from the same sample are listed, as sequenced in a study of blood T cell repertoires in COVID-19. The assay was immunoSEQ multiplex PCR, and TCRdb's table has in-frame clones only and misses some. The repertoire has 150,000 to 200,000 clones, approximately 91% of them found once; the top ten carry about 2.1%. The sequencing input was peripheral blood. Receptors were obtained from a man aged 65 to 85 with active or convalescent COVID-19.

This sequence joins TRBV5-1 and TRBJ1-6; D is possibly TRBD1 (6 bases). V lost 4 bases, J lost 6 bases, and 17 bases lay in between. Per the germline V gene, CDR1 is SGHRS and CDR2 is YFSETQ. This CDR3 is built from 16 residues. CDR3 DNA: TGCGCCAGCAGCCCATCGGGTATGGGGGCTAATTCACCCCTCCACTTT. Its protein product is CASSPSGMGANSPLHF.

The chain has TRBV11-3 and TRBJ2-1; TRBD1 aligns across 8 bases. The CDR3 is made up of 18 amino acids. Unmatched junction bases numbered 12, after V lost 5 bases and J lost 0 bases. Germline loops: CDR1 SGHNT, CDR2 YENEEA. The CDR3 is CASSGRTGPGSSYNEQFF. In DNA, the CDR3 is TGTGCCAGCAGCGGGCGGACAGGGCCGGGCAGCTCCTACAATGAGCAGTTCTTC. Combining the CDR3 with reference TRBV11-3 and TRBJ2-1 gives the whole variable domain EAGVVQSPRYKIIEKKQPVAFWCNPISGHNTLYWYLQNLGQGPELLIRYENEEAVDDSQLPKDRFSAERLKGVDSTLKIQPAELGDSAVYLCASSGRTGPGSSYNEQFFGPGTRLTVL.

The rearrangement links TRBV10-2 to TRBJ1-6; D perhaps matches TRBD1 (6 bases). Germline V gene lookup returns CDR1 WSHSY and CDR2 SAAADI. V lost 8 bases, J lost 9 bases, and 14 bases lay in between. The CDR3 runs to 13 residues. The CDR3 reads CASLGAWGSPLHF. The CDR3 DNA follows: TGCGCCAGCTTGGGGGCTTGGGGTTCACCCCTCCACTTT.

The rearrangement links TRBV10-1 to TRBJ2-2, with D hard to call. Between the trimmed V and J ends, which lost 2 bases and 4 bases, there was a span of 8 bases. This CDR3 has 14 residues. Germline-derived CDR1 and CDR2 are WNHNN and SYGVQD (reference sequence). The CDR3 loop reads CASSEGGSTGELFF. The CDR3, as DNA: TGCGCCAGCAGTGAGGGCGGTAGCACCGGGGAGCTGTTTTTT.

The chain combines TRBV4-2 with TRBJ2-7; 8 bases are a match to TRBD2. The trim removed 0 bases at V and 3 bases at J, leaving 10 bases unmatched. This CDR3 spans 17 amino acids. CDR1 is LGHNA, CDR2 YNFKEQ, per germline. The CDR3 nucleotides read TGTGCCAGCAGCCAAGAATTATCCGGGGGGGCCAACTACGAGCAGTACTTC. This gives the protein CASSQELSGGANYEQYF.

V usage is TRBV18 and J usage is TRBJ1-3; possibly TRBD1 for D (5 bases). Per the germline V gene, CDR1 is KGHSH and CDR2 is LQKENI. The length of the CDR3 is 16 residues. Trimming cost V 6 bases and J 2 bases, with 17 bases left between them. The CDR3 is CASSRGGGVTGNTIYF. Written as DNA, the CDR3 is TGTGCCAGCTCCCGCGGCGGGGGTGTGACTGGAAACACCATATATTTT.

For the CDR3, the DNA is TGTGCCAGCAGCCAAGGGGACAGGGGCCTAACTGAAGCTTTCTTT. The encoded protein is CASSQGDRGLTEAFF. The V gene is TRBV7-2, the J gene TRBJ1-1; 10 bases line up with TRBD1. The CDR3 sequence is 15 residues long. The trim removed 5 bases at V and 5 bases at J, leaving 8 bases unmatched. Germline CDR1 is SGHTA and CDR2 is FQGNSA.

This clone was observed once. The V call is TRBV11-2, the J call TRBJ1-6; D ambiguous. The CDR3 loop spans 14 amino acids. Germline V lookup: CDR1 SGHAT, CDR2 FQNNGV. The ends were cut back, 5 bases at V and 7 bases at J, with 12 bases in the middle. CDR3: CASSLPPKNSPLHF. The DNA for the CDR3 is TGTGCCAGCAGCCTGCCCCCTAAGAATTCACCCCTCCACTTT.

The chain couples TRBV27 to TRBJ1-5; no clear D. Between the trimmed V and J ends, which lost 0 bases and 0 bases, there was a span of 18 bases. The CDR3 length is 19 residues. The germline V gene has CDR1 MNHEY and CDR2 SMNVEV (reference sequence). CDR3 residues: CASSLSRSNALYSNQPQHF. DNA for the CDR3: TGTGCCAGCAGTTTATCGAGGTCGAATGCCCTTTATAGCAATCAGCCCCAGCATTTT.